These 18 T cell receptor beta chains were all obtained from the same sample, sequenced in a study of T cell responses to AZD1222 COVID-19 vaccine. The repertoire was sequenced with immunoSEQ multiplex PCR; TCRdb's copy has only in-frame clones and lacks some. The sample consists of about 200,000 clones, about 93% of them appearing once. The sample consisted of peripheral blood, taken 28 days after the second AZD1222 dose. The receptors were sampled from an adult who received the AZD1222 COVID-19 vaccine.

This clone was seen just once. The chain uses TRBV7-2 and TRBJ2-2; tentative D call: TRBD1 (5 bases). The V gene's germline CDR1 is SGHTA and CDR2 FQGNSA. Trimming removed 5 bases from V and 4 bases from J, with 14 bases in between. The CDR3 has 15 amino acids. CDR3 in DNA: TGTGCCAGCAGCCCCAACACAGGAGCCACCGGGGAGCTGTTTTTT. Protein product: CASSPNTGATGELFF.

Turning to this clone: The identical CDR3 is also encoded by other nucleotide sequences in the sample. The chain joins TRBV9 to TRBJ1-2, with 11 bases aligning to TRBD1. V shed 0 bases and J 3 bases; nucleotides not matched to a gene: 1. Germline CDR1 SGDLS, CDR2 YYNGEE. This CDR3 spans 15 amino acids. The CDR3 sequence: CASSVGGQGDYGYTF. The CDR3 DNA is TGTGCCAGCAGCGTAGGGGGACAGGGGGACTATGGCTACACCTTC.

The chain employs TRBV9 and TRBJ1-2, with 10 positions matching TRBD1. The germline V gene has CDR1 SGDLS and CDR2 YYNGEE. V lost 3 bases and J lost 3; bases outside the gene matches: 5. The CDR3 contains 15 residues. Here the CDR3 DNA reads TGTGCCAGCAGCGCCCGGGACAGGGGCCACTATGGCTACACCTTC. Its translation: CASSARDRGHYGYTF.

The V and J genes are TRBV6-5 and TRBJ1-2, with TRBD1 matching over 10 bases. The V gene end was trimmed by 0 bases and the J gene end by 3 bases; junction bases not matched to a gene: 1. The germline V gene has CDR1 MNHEY and CDR2 SVGAGI. The CDR3 is 15 amino acids. The CDR3 protein is CASSYSTGGDYGYTF. The CDR3 DNA sequence: TGTGCCAGCAGTTACTCGACAGGGGGCGACTATGGCTACACCTTC.

This clone was seen just once. This chain uses TRBV11-3 with TRBJ2-7; D not resolved. CDR3 size: 15 residues. Trimming stripped 0 bases from V and 2 bases from J, with 11 bases between. Germline V lookup: CDR1 SGHNT, CDR2 YENEEA. In DNA form, the CDR3 reads TGTGCCAGCAGCTTAGAATCTGGCCCGACCTACGAGCAGTACTTC. Translating it yields CASSLESGPTYEQYF.

This sequence joins TRBV6-5 and TRBJ2-5; TRBD1 aligns across 8 bases. CDR1 MNHEY and CDR2 SVGAGI come from the germline V gene. V was pared by 4 bases and J by 5 bases, with 6 bases of the junction left unmatched. The CDR3 runs to 14 residues. CDR3 sequence: CASSFRTGPETQYF. The CDR3 bases are TGTGCCAGCAGTTTCAGGACAGGGCCGGAGACCCAGTACTTC.

The V call is TRBV2, the J call TRBJ2-6; D remains ambiguous. Trimming stripped 7 bases from V and 2 bases from J, with 6 bases between. The CDR3 totals 13 residues. Germline V CDR1 and CDR2: SNHLY, FYNNEI. CDR3: CASISAGANVLTF. The CDR3 DNA is TGTGCCAGCATCTCAGCTGGGGCCAACGTCCTGACTTTC.

The chain uses TRBV30 and TRBJ1-6; D remains unclear. The CDR3 has 14 residues. The germline gives CDR1 GTSNPN, CDR2 SVGIG (reference sequence). V was shortened by 2 bases and J by 4 bases, with 9 bases between the two germline ends. This CDR3 is CAWSSADYNSPLHF. CDR3 coding DNA: TGTGCCTGGAGTTCGGCCGATTATAATTCACCCCTCCACTTT.

The chain is built from TRBV7-6 and TRBJ2-1; 10 bases agree with TRBD2. With V trimmed by 0 bases and J by 10 bases, 6 bases remained unmatched. The CDR3 is made up of 15 amino acids. Germline V gene lookup returns CDR1 SGHVS and CDR2 FNYEAQ. CDR3 bases: TGTGCCAGCAGCTTAGCGGGACTAGCGTCCTCGGAGCAGTTCTTC. It is translated as CASSLAGLASSEQFF.

The rearrangement uses TRBV4-3 and TRBJ2-3, with 12 nucleotides matching TRBD1. From germline, CDR1 is LGHNA and CDR2 YSLEER. The length of the CDR3 is 15 residues. V shed 4 bases, J shed 7 bases, and the junction held 6 bases outside the gene matches. The CDR3 bases are TGCGCCAGCAGCCTGGGGACAGGGGGCGCGTATACGCAGTATTTT. Translated, it gives CASSLGTGGAYTQYF.

V gene TRBV6-2 or TRBV6-3 combines with J gene TRBJ1-6; a possible D gene is TRBD1 (5 bases). The CDR3 is 15 residues long. CDR1 MNHEY and CDR2 SVGEGT come from the germline V gene. Trimming shortened V by 5 bases and J by 7 bases, and 15 bases separated the two germline ends. CDR3 bases: TGTGCCAGCAGTATGACAGTAGTCTTGAATTCACCCCTCCACTTT. It specifies CASSMTVVLNSPLHF.

This clone turned up a few times. The rearrangement joins TRBV10-1 to TRBJ2-7, with TRBD2 matching over 8 bases. Germline-derived CDR1 and CDR2 are WNHNN and SYGVQD (reference sequence). The CDR3 has 13 residues. Losses at the gene ends were 6 bases for V and 2 bases for J; bases not matched to a gene: 3. As DNA, the CDR3 is TGCGCCAGCAGCCCGGGACTAGCCTACGAGCAGTACTTC. This codes for CASSPGLAYEQYF.

This clone was seen once. The chain carries TRBV5-6 and TRBJ1-2; D remains ambiguous. The V end was cut by 4 bases, the J end by 5 bases, with 18 bases between. Germline CDR1 is SGHDT and CDR2 is YYEEEE. This CDR3 spans 15 amino acids. CDR3: CASSPNTQDGYGYTF. CDR3 bases: TGTGCCAGCAGCCCCAATACCCAGGACGGATATGGCTACACCTTC.

CDR3 protein: CAISPGPTRNNEQFF. The DNA for the CDR3 is TGTGCCATCTCTCCGGGGCCTACGAGGAACAATGAGCAGTTCTTC. V and J are TRBV10-3 and TRBJ2-1; D is tentatively TRBD1 or TRBD2 (5 bases each). V lost 8 bases, J lost 5 bases, and 19 bases lay in between. Germline V gives CDR1 ENHRY, CDR2 SYGVKD. The CDR3 extends over 15 amino acids.

V and J are TRBV4-3 and TRBJ2-7; tentative D call: TRBD1 (5 bases). CDR1 LGHNA and CDR2 YSLEER come from the germline V gene. The CDR3 length is 15 residues. V lost 0 bases and J 1 base, leaving 10 bases between the germline ends. The CDR3 spells CASSQDQGFSYEQYF. CDR3 in DNA: TGCGCCAGCAGCCAAGATCAGGGATTTTCCTACGAGCAGTACTTC.

The genes are TRBV27 and TRBJ1-4, with a weak D call TRBD1 (5 bases). V was cut by 7 bases and J by 10 bases, with 16 bases left in between. This CDR3 has 13 amino acids. Germline CDR1 reads MNHEY; CDR2 reads SMNVEV (reference sequence). Written as DNA, the CDR3 is TGTGCCAGCACCCACCCAGGGAATCCAAAACTGTTTTTT. Residues: CASTHPGNPKLFF. The variable domain in full, with the rest retrieved from reference TRBV27 and TRBJ1-4, is EAQVTQNPRYLITVTGKKLTVTCSQNMNHEYMSWYRQDPGLGLRQIYYSMNVEVTDKGDVPEGYKVSRKEKRNFPLILESPSPNQTSLYFCASTHPGNPKLFFGSGTQLSVL.

The V and J genes are TRBV19 and TRBJ2-1; D possibly uses TRBD1 or TRBD2 (5 bases each). Germline-derived CDR1 and CDR2 are LNHDA and SQIVND (reference sequence). The CDR3 sequence is 14 residues long. The V end was cut by 5 bases, the J end by 4 bases, with 12 bases between. The CDR3 DNA reads as TGTGCCAGTAGTGAGGGACGCCTTTACAATGAGCAGTTCTTC. Its translation is CASSEGRLYNEQFF.

This sequence joins TRBV18 and TRBJ2-5, with D unclear. CDR3 size: 14 residues. V lost 0 bases and J lost 2, with 7 bases in between. From germline, CDR1 is KGHSH and CDR2 LQKENI. CDR3 sequence (DNA): TGTGCCAGCTCACCACCCAGGCCGCAAGAGACCCAGTACTTC. Protein product: CASSPPRPQETQYF.